The entry below describes one TCR beta chain. Its matching antigen is unknown. This sample is part of a study of shared clonotypes between healthy human individuals. Study-level results: Generation probabilities of non-shared clonotypes were lower (relative to those shared by all four donors).

V dropped 0 bases and J dropped 2 bases, with 12 bases sitting between them. Germline V gene sequence: CDR1 MGHDK, CDR2 SYGVNS. The CDR3 length is 16 residues. TCRdb's copy holds only in-frame clones and misses some; the assay was immunoSEQ multiplex PCR. This sample yields fewer than 1.6 million clones, of which roughly 98.5% are seen a single time; 0.3% to 0.45% belongs to the top ten. The specimen was naive CD4+ T cells sorted from blood. Subset meaning: CD45RA+ positively selected. The chain employs TRBV25-1 and TRBJ2-3, with TRBD2 as a possible D gene (6 bases). The TCR comes from a man between 25 and 39 years old in good health. For the CDR3, the DNA is TGTGCCAGCAGTGAATATACCGGCGGGGCCACAGATACGCAGTATTTT. It translates to CASSEYTGGATDTQYF.